This is a list of T cell receptor beta chains from one sample in a study of T cells after somatic rescue of genetic block. Libraries were prepared by immunoSEQ multiplex PCR; TCRdb keeps only in-frame clonotypes and omits some of them. The sample has more than 65,000 clones; approximately 91% are singletons. Sequenced: peripheral blood mononuclear cells (PBMCs). These receptors were taken from a man aged 25-45 years. The CDR3 runs from the conserved cysteine through the conserved F or W. D genes are given only for firm matches. Rows give clone size only sometimes, using once, few, many, or a class for an expanded clone.

j_call: TRBJ2-7; d_call: .; v_call: TRBV5-6; clone_size: .; cdr3_aa: CASSFGKGPYEQYF; cdr3_nt: TGTGCCAGCAGCTTTGGAAAGGGACCCTACGAGCAGTACTTC
j_call: TRBJ2-1; d_call: .; v_call: TRBV19; clone_size: once; cdr3_aa: CASSGNKGVGEQFF; cdr3_nt: TGTGCCAGTAGCGGCAACAAAGGAGTTGGTGAGCAGTTCTTC
j_call: TRBJ1-5; d_call: .; v_call: TRBV4-1; clone_size: .; cdr3_aa: CASSQDYRGGKSNQPQHF; cdr3_nt: TGCGCCAGCAGCCAAGATTACCGGGGCGGGAAGTCAAATCAGCCCCAGCATTTT
j_call: TRBJ2-1; d_call: .; v_call: TRBV7-2; clone_size: .; cdr3_aa: CASSFLENEQFF; cdr3_nt: TGTGCCAGCAGCTTCCTCGAGAATGAGCAGTTCTTC
j_call: TRBJ2-1; d_call: .; v_call: TRBV7-9; clone_size: .; cdr3_aa: CASSLGGGFTYNEQFF; cdr3_nt: TGTGCCAGCAGCTTAGGTGGAGGGTTTACCTACAATGAGCAGTTCTTC
j_call: TRBJ2-7; d_call: .; v_call: TRBV4-3; clone_size: .; cdr3_aa: CASSLTREFHEQYF; cdr3_nt: TGCGCCAGCAGCCTCACTAGGGAATTCCACGAGCAGTACTTC
j_call: TRBJ1-2; d_call: .; v_call: TRBV5-4; clone_size: .; cdr3_aa: CASSLGGSNSYGYTF; cdr3_nt: TGTGCCAGCAGCTTGGGGGGATCCAACTCCTATGGCTACACCTTC
j_call: TRBJ2-2; d_call: .; v_call: TRBV2; clone_size: .; cdr3_aa: CASSGQGGGTGELFF; cdr3_nt: TGTGCCAGCAGTGGACAGGGAGGAGGCACCGGGGAGCTGTTTTTT
j_call: TRBJ1-3; d_call: .; v_call: TRBV10-2; clone_size: .; cdr3_aa: CASSHWGVVGGNSGNTIYF; cdr3_nt: TGCGCCAGCAGCCATTGGGGTGTCGTAGGGGGGAACTCTGGAAACACCATATATTTT
j_call: TRBJ2-5; d_call: .; v_call: TRBV6-1; clone_size: once; cdr3_aa: CASTGDRWEQETQYF; cdr3_nt: TGTGCCAGCACCGGAGACAGGTGGGAGCAAGAGACCCAGTACTTC
j_call: TRBJ2-3; d_call: .; v_call: TRBV9; clone_size: .; cdr3_aa: CASSPRRADSTDTQYF; cdr3_nt: TGTGCCAGCAGCCCTAGAAGGGCGGACAGCACAGATACGCAGTATTTT
j_call: TRBJ2-1; d_call: TRBD2; v_call: TRBV18; clone_size: .; cdr3_aa: CASSPYKDGLAGGSSYNEQFF; cdr3_nt: TGTGCCAGCTCACCATATAAGGACGGACTAGCGGGAGGAAGCTCCTACAATGAGCAGTTCTTC
j_call: TRBJ2-5; d_call: .; v_call: TRBV7-2; clone_size: once; cdr3_aa: CASSFIDFQETQYF; cdr3_nt: TGTGCCAGCAGCTTTATAGATTTCCAAGAGACCCAGTACTTC
j_call: TRBJ2-2; d_call: .; v_call: TRBV19; clone_size: .; cdr3_aa: CASSPWGGGANTGELFF; cdr3_nt: TGTGCCAGTAGTCCATGGGGGGGCGGAGCGAACACCGGGGAGCTGTTTTTT
j_call: TRBJ1-4; d_call: .; v_call: TRBV6-1; clone_size: .; cdr3_aa: CASSEVWERDEKLFF; cdr3_nt: TGTGCCAGCAGTGAAGTGTGGGAAAGGGATGAAAAACTGTTTTTT
j_call: TRBJ1-2; d_call: .; v_call: TRBV11-1; clone_size: .; cdr3_aa: CASSLRPNYGYTF; cdr3_nt: TGTGCCAGCAGCTTGCGGCCTAACTATGGCTACACCTTC
j_call: TRBJ1-2; d_call: .; v_call: TRBV6-6; clone_size: .; cdr3_aa: CASSSSGNYGYTF; cdr3_nt: TGTGCCAGCAGTTCGTCCGGCAACTATGGCTACACCTTC
j_call: TRBJ1-1; d_call: .; v_call: TRBV7-9; clone_size: .; cdr3_aa: CASSLAWAGSKTEAFF; cdr3_nt: TGTGCCAGCAGTCTTGCCTGGGCAGGGTCGAAGACTGAAGCTTTCTTT
j_call: TRBJ2-1; d_call: TRBD2; v_call: TRBV9; clone_size: .; cdr3_aa: CASSVGLAGGYEQFF; cdr3_nt: TGTGCCAGCAGCGTGGGACTAGCGGGGGGTTATGAGCAGTTCTTC